This TCR beta chain came from a study of regulatory T cells in long-lasting Graves disease. Turning to the study itself: Persistent cases were those of Graves' disease that involved over 5 years of antithyroid drugs with positive TSH receptor antibodies. Study observations and caveats: Persistent disease samples used TRBV28, TRBJ1-2 and TRBJ2-5 preferentially.

The time point denotes: persistent/refractory GD, antithyroid drugs over 5 years with positive TRAb. PBMC-derived RNA was used for the TCR library. Germline-derived CDR1 and CDR2 are SEHNR and FQNEAQ (reference sequence). This CDR3 region has 15 residues. V dropped 5 bases and J dropped 4 bases, with 14 bases sitting between them. CDR3 regions were amplified by Arm-PCR using iRepertoire HTBI primers to build TCR beta libraries. Authors' data handling: Taken together, the samples had 55 to 65 TRBV and 14 TRBJ segments identified. One entry per CDR3 protein results from TCRdb running MiXCR on the multiplex PCR reads. The V and J calls, along with clone size, are taken from TCRdb and not from the paper's own processing. The table records around 450,000 distinct CDR3 sequences, 20% to 25% of them present only once. On this clonotype: Its antigen is currently unknown.

The origin of this receptor is a female donor with Graves disease. The sequences come from peripheral blood mononuclear cells (PBMCs), collected when the disease was refractory, from a patient treated with antithyroid drugs. This sequence joins TRBV7-9 and TRBJ1-4; D not certain. In DNA form, the CDR3 reads TGTGCCAGCAGCCGACTCAGTGGGTATAATGAAAAACTGTTTTTT. Encoded protein: CASSRLSGYNEKLFF.